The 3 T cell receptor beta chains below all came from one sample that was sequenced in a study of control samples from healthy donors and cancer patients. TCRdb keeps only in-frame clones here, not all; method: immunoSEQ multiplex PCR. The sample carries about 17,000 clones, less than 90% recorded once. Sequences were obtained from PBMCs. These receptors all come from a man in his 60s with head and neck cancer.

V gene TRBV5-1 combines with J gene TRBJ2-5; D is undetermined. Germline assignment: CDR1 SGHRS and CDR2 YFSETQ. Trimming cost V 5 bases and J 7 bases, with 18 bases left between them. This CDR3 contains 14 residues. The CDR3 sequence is CASRKWASESTQYF. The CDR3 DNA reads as TGCGCCAGCAGGAAATGGGCCTCCGAGTCGACCCAGTACTTC.

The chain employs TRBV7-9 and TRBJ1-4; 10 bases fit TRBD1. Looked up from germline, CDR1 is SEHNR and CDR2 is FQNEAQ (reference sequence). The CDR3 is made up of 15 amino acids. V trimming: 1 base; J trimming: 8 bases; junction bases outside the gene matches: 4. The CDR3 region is CASSLGQGANEKLFF. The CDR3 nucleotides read TGTGCCAGCAGCTTAGGACAGGGGGCCAACGAAAAACTGTTTTTT.

The CDR3 sequence: CASGWTRDTGELFF. The CDR3 nucleotides are TGTGCCAGCGGCTGGACTCGGGACACCGGGGAGCTGTTTTTT. The chain uses TRBV7-9 and TRBJ2-2; D is perhaps TRBD2 (5 bases). The CDR3 sequence is 14 residues long. V gave up 8 bases and J gave up 3 bases, with 13 bases separating them. The V gene's germline CDR1 is SEHNR and CDR2 FQNEAQ (reference sequence). Based on the CDR3 plus reference TRBV7-9 and TRBJ2-2, the full variable domain is DTGVSQNPRHKITKRGQNVTFRCDPISEHNRLYWYRQTLGQGPEFLTYFQNEAQLEKSRLLSDRFSAERPKGSFSTLEIQRTEQGDSAMYLCASGWTRDTGELFFGEGSRLTVL.